This T cell receptor (beta chain) stems from a study of shared clonotypes between healthy human individuals. Study information: Used for every donor were three CD4 naive, three CD4 memory, two CD8 naive and one CD8 memory plate. General study results and limits: Naive subsets usually exceeded memory subsets in estimated richness. In several donors, roughly 5.2% of naive CD4 clonotypes appeared in common.

Per the germline V gene, CDR1 is ENHRY and CDR2 is SYGVKD. The CDR3 covers 16 residues. V shed 8 bases and J 2 bases; nucleotides not matched to a gene: 8. Splitting the CD4+ cells yielded a CD45RA+ naive subset and a CD45RA-negative memory subset. Sequencing was performed with immunoSEQ multiplex PCR; in TCRdb, only in-frame clones are kept and a portion is missing. This table holds about 680,000 clones, more than 70% found once. Remarks on this clone: The antigen is undetermined.

The chain has TRBV10-3 and TRBJ2-2; 10 bases fit TRBD2. The sequencing sample was made of memory CD4+ T cells sorted from blood. The subset denotes: CD45RA-negative fraction. The clonotype comes from a woman aged 25-40 years in good health. The chain's CDR3 is CAIPRASGSNTGELFF. The CDR3 coding sequence is TGTGCCATCCCTCGAGCTAGCGGGAGTAACACCGGGGAGCTGTTTTTT.